Following are 18 T cell receptor beta chains from one sample sequenced in a study of T cell clonality in common variable immunodeficiency. Libraries were prepared by immunoSEQ multiplex PCR; TCRdb keeps only in-frame clonotypes and omits some of them. This sample comprises more than 30,000 clones, none seen once only. The sequenced sample consisted of peripheral blood mononuclear cells. The receptors were sampled from a person between 18 and 75 years old in good health.

This clone has at least ten counts. The sequence runs out 3 residues before the end of the CDR3; the remainder is reconstructed from the germline J gene. This rearrangement joins TRBV6-1 to TRBJ2-7; D perhaps matches TRBD2 (5 bases). V was shortened by 1 base and J by 2 bases, with 12 bases between the two germline ends. CDR1 and CDR2 from the germline V gene are MNHNS and SASEGT. This CDR3 has 15 amino acids. The covered CDR3 bases are TGTGCCAGCAGTGAAGAGGCGGGCAGCGCCTACGAG. Translating gives CASSEEAGSAYE. From start to end, the CDR3 is CASSEEAGSAYEQYF.

In its sample, this clone was seen a few times. The read is 3 residues too short to cover the CDR3 end, so that end is filled in from the germline J gene. The rearrangement links TRBV30 to TRBJ1-4; 7 nucleotides align to TRBD1. This CDR3 region has 16 residues. CDR1 GTSNPN and CDR2 SVGIG come from the germline V gene (reference sequence). This CDR3 reads CAWRKGDSSYNSPLFF. The DNA read from the CDR3 is TGTGCCTGGAGGAAGGGGGACAGCTCCTATAATTCACCA.

This clone was recorded many times. Germline and junction disagree at one end, which may indicate a read error. The read terminates 3 residues before the CDR3 end, so the remaining end is supplied by the germline J gene. The chain uses TRBV7-7 and TRBJ2-5; 12 bases are a match to TRBD2. Looked up from germline, CDR1 is SSHAT and CDR2 is FNYEAQ (reference sequence). CDR3 length equals 16 residues. CDR3 DNA (partial): TGTGCTAGCAGCGAGGGACTAGCGGGCGGTCAAGAGACC. Its protein product is CASSEGLAGGQET. The full CDR3 sequence reads CASSEGLAGGQETQYF.

Points on this clone: Coverage ceases 3 residues before the CDR3 finishes, and the germline J gene fills in the end. J is TRBJ1-2 and V is TRBV19; no clear D. The CDR3 has 13 residues. V was trimmed by 9 bases and J by 6 bases, leaving 17 bases between them. Germline-derived CDR1 and CDR2 are LNHDA and SQIVND (reference sequence). The sequenced part of the CDR3 DNA is TGTGCCAGCCTCAGTCCCTTTATGGATGGC. This translates into CASLSPFMDG. The CDR3 in full is CASLSPFMDGYTF.

On this clone itself: The observed sequence ends 3 residues before the CDR3 terminus, with the missing tail filled in from the germline J gene. The chain carries TRBV18 and TRBJ1-1; tentative D call: TRBD1 (5 bases). The CDR3 contains 11 residues. Trimming cost V 8 bases and J 5 bases, with 9 bases left between them. The germline V gene encodes CDR1 KGHSH and CDR2 LQKENI. The chain's CDR3 is CASRQGTEAFF. CDR3 DNA (partial): TGTGCCAGCCGTCAGGGTACTGAA.

As concerns this clone: The read ends 3 residues shy of where the CDR3 ends; the end is completed using the germline J gene. This sequence joins TRBV7-9 and TRBJ1-2, with no clear D. With 5 bases removed from V and 2 bases from J, the gap between germline ends came to 15 bases. The CDR3 contains 15 residues. CDR1 SEHNR and CDR2 FQNEAQ come from the germline V gene (reference sequence). The sequenced CDR3 bases are TGTGCCAGCAGCCGAAATTCAGGAGCCAACTATGGC. This gives the protein CASSRNSGANYG. The complete CDR3 sequence is CASSRNSGANYGYTF.

This clone has ten or more counts. The read ends 3 residues before the CDR3 terminus; that terminus is restored from the germline J gene. This chain links TRBV10-3 with TRBJ1-1, with 8 positions matching TRBD1. The CDR3 extends over 13 amino acids. Germline V lookup: CDR1 ENHRY, CDR2 SYGVKD. The sequenced part of the CDR3 DNA is TGTGCCATCAGTGATCAGGGGGCGGCGGAA. It translates to CAISDQGAAE. The CDR3 in full is CAISDQGAAEAFF.

This clone has only a few counts. The sequenced fragment ends 3 residues before the CDR3 boundary, so the rest is inferred from the germline J gene. The chain couples TRBV5-1 to TRBJ1-4; possibly TRBD1 for D (5 bases). The CDR3 has 14 residues. Per germline, CDR1 SGHRS and CDR2 YFSETQ. CDR3 DNA (partial): TGCGCCAGCAGCTTGGGAGGGGCGAATTCACCA. Its protein is CASSLGGANSP. The whole CDR3 sequence reads CASSLGGANSPLFF. The full variable domain, rest sourced from reference TRBV5-1 and TRBJ1-4, is KAGVTQTPRYLIKTRGQQVTLSCSPISGHRSVSWYQQTPGQGLQFLFEYFSETQRNKGNFPGRFSGRQFSNSRSEMNVSTLELGDSALYLCASSLGGANSPLFFGSGTQLSVL.

This clone occurred a few times. The read stops 3 residues short of the end of the CDR3; the missing end is completed from the germline J gene. The chain carries TRBV7-3 and TRBJ1-1; possible D gene TRBD1, 5 bases. In germline, CDR1 is SGHTA, CDR2 FQGTGA. CDR3 length equals 13 residues. CDR3 DNA, as far as it was read: TGTGCCAGCAGCAAAGACAGACACACTAAC. This gives the protein CASSKDRHTN. In full, the CDR3 is CASSKDRHTNAFF. Together with reference TRBV7-3 and TRBJ1-1, the CDR3 gives the full variable domain: GAGVSQTPSNKVTEKGKYVELRCDPISGHTALYWYRQSLGQGPEFLIYFQGTGAADDSGLPNDRFFAVRPEGSVSTLKIQRTERGDSAVYLCASSKDRHTNAFFGQGTRLTVV.

This clone was seen ten or more times. The read is 3 residues too short to cover the CDR3 end, so that end is filled in from the germline J gene. The chain links TRBV20-1 to TRBJ1-2; D ambiguous. CDR1 and CDR2 (germline): DFQATT, SNEGSKA (reference sequence). V shed 6 bases and J shed 0 bases, with 17 bases lying between them. There are 15 residues in the CDR3. The CDR3 loop reads CSATPGSEPNYGYTF. Partial CDR3 DNA: TGCAGTGCGACTCCCGGAAGCGAACCTAACTATGGC.

This clone showed up many times. The read falls 3 residues short of the CDR3 end, and the missing part is taken from the germline J gene. This chain links TRBV7-3 with TRBJ1-2; a weak D match, TRBD1 (6 bases). Trimming removed 1 base from V and 4 bases from J, with 13 bases in between. CDR1 SGHTA and CDR2 FQGTGA come from the germline V gene. The CDR3 covers 15 residues. The covered CDR3 bases are TGTGCCAGCAGCTTAATGGGGGCAGGGACCTATGGC. It translates to CASSLMGAGTYG. The complete CDR3 reads CASSLMGAGTYGYTF.

This clone was found a few times. The read halts 3 residues ahead of the CDR3 end, with the missing end drawn from the germline J gene. The chain uses TRBV2 and TRBJ2-2; 10 bases map to TRBD1. Germline lookup yields CDR1 SNHLY and CDR2 FYNNEI. CDR3 length: 14 residues. CDR3 in amino acids: CASRRQGAGEKLFF. The part of the CDR3 DNA that was read is TGTGCCAGCAGGCGACAGGGGGCGGGTGAAAAG.

The table lists this clone with many counts. The CDR3 loop reads CASSAETGFHYGYTF. CDR3 DNA, as far as it was read: TGTGCCAGTAGTGCAGAGACAGGATTTCACTATGGC. The chain recombines TRBV19 with TRBJ1-2; tentatively, D is TRBD1 (6 bases). The read halts 3 residues ahead of the CDR3 end, with the missing end drawn from the germline J gene. Germline V gene data show CDR1 as LNHDA and CDR2 as SQIVND (reference sequence). V was cut by 5 bases and J by 3 bases, with 16 bases left in between. CDR3 length: 15 residues.

This clone was observed a handful of times. The sequenced CDR3 bases are TGTGCCAGCAGCTTAGAGGGGCGGAATAGAGCCAACGTG. Translation: CASSLEGRNRANV. The whole CDR3 region reads CASSLEGRNRANVLFF. This chain uses TRBV7-6 with TRBJ2-2, with D perhaps matching TRBD1 (5 bases). From the germline J gene comes the end of the CDR3, since the read stops 3 residues before it. The germline V gene encodes CDR1 SGHVS and CDR2 FNYEAQ. The CDR3 is 16 residues long.

This clone showed up many times. The sequence runs out 3 residues before the end of the CDR3; the remainder is reconstructed from the germline J gene. The chain joins TRBV6-1 to TRBJ2-7; D unresolved. The CDR3 consists of 14 residues. Between the trimmed V and J ends, which lost 0 bases and 6 bases, there was a span of 12 bases. Germline CDR1 and CDR2: MNHNS and SASEGT. The CDR3 DNA, read in part, is TGTGCCAGCAGTGAAGCAAACCTTAGAGTCGAG. Its translation is CASSEANLRVE. From start to end, the CDR3 is CASSEANLRVEQYF.

As to this clone: The CDR3 end falls 3 residues outside the read, so it is completed with the germline J gene. The chain employs TRBV2 and TRBJ1-1, with D possibly matching TRBD1 (5 bases). Trimming stripped 0 bases from V and 1 base from J, with 9 bases between. Germline-derived CDR1 and CDR2 are SNHLY and FYNNEI. This CDR3 has 15 amino acids. The DNA read from the CDR3 is TGTGCCAGCAGTGAAGCAGGGGAAAGGAACACTGAA. This gives the protein CASSEAGERNTE. The complete CDR3 reads CASSEAGERNTEAFF. Complete variable domain (other parts from reference TRBV2 and TRBJ1-1): EPEVTQTPSHQVTQMGQEVILRCVPISNHLYFYWYRQILGQKVEFLVSFYNNEISEKSEIFDDQFSVERPDGSNFTLKIRSTKLEDSAMYFCASSEAGERNTEAFFGQGTRLTVV.

Many counts were recorded for this clone. The missing CDR3 end, 3 residues past where the read stops, is filled in from the germline J gene. The V call is TRBV20-1, the J call TRBJ1-1, with 7 bases identical to TRBD1. Per germline, CDR1 DFQATT and CDR2 SNEGSKA (reference sequence). J gave up 1 base and V 6 bases, and 11 bases lay outside the gene matches. This CDR3 is built from 15 residues. CDR3 DNA (partial): TGCAGTGCAATACCACCGGACAGGCCGAACACTGAA. Translated: CSAIPPDRPNTE. The whole CDR3 protein reads CSAIPPDRPNTEAFF.

This clone was seen at least ten times. The read terminates 3 residues ahead of where the CDR3 ends, so the germline J gene completes it. This chain uses TRBV7-8 with TRBJ1-1; D not resolved. V was shortened by 5 bases and J by 2 bases, with 18 bases between the two germline ends. Per germline, CDR1 SGHVS and CDR2 FQNEAQ. The CDR3 runs to 16 residues. The sequenced CDR3 bases are TGTGCCAGCAGCACCGTTATGAGGGCTCTCAACACTGAA. Protein: CASSTVMRALNTE. The entire CDR3 is CASSTVMRALNTEAFF.